What follows are 27 T cell receptor beta chains derived from one specimen sequenced in a study of T-cell memory formation after mild COVID-19. Via MiXCR, TCRdb re-called the 5' RACE reads, giving one row per CDR3 protein. The table shows about 130,000 distinct CDR3 sequences, with about 25% occurring only once. Sequencing used PBMCs or a T cell subset sorted from them (not recorded which). The receptor set was obtained from an adult woman who had mild COVID-19 (a few samples of this study predate the infection). Cell type and time point are not known.

This chain joins TRBV9 and TRBJ2-1; possible D gene TRBD2, 6 bases. Trimming pared 0 bases from V and 4 bases from J, leaving 11 bases between. The CDR3 totals 15 residues. Germline values: CDR1 SGDLS, CDR2 YYNGEE. CDR3 region: CASSVEGRGYNEQFF. The CDR3 nucleotides read TGTGCCAGCAGCGTAGAAGGGCGGGGTTACAATGAGCAGTTCTTC.

The rearrangement links TRBV12-3 or TRBV12-4 to TRBJ2-1, with D possibly TRBD1 on 5 matching bases. V gave up 8 bases and J gave up 7 bases, with 12 bases separating them. This CDR3 contains 12 residues. The DNA of the CDR3 is TGTGCCAGCCTCAGGGTCCCTAATGAGCAGTTCTTC. It encodes CASLRVPNEQFF.

CDR3 nucleotides: TGTGCCAGCAGCTTGTGGGACACCCATCAGCCCCAGCATTTT. Its protein product is CASSLWDTHQPQHF. The V call is TRBV5-5, the J call TRBJ1-5; D possibly corresponds to TRBD1 (6 bases). The CDR3 has 14 residues. Germline loops: CDR1 SGHKS, CDR2 YYEKEE (reference sequence). Trimming shortened V by 1 base and J by 5 bases, and 10 bases separated the two germline ends.

This chain uses TRBV10-3 with TRBJ2-7, with 9 bases fitting TRBD2. Germline V lookup: CDR1 ENHRY, CDR2 SYGVKD. The CDR3 spans 16 residues. Unmatched junction bases numbered 6, after V lost 3 bases and J lost 0 bases. CDR3 region: CAISDPSGKLSYEQYF. For the CDR3, the DNA is TGTGCCATCAGTGACCCTAGCGGGAAGCTCTCCTACGAGCAGTACTTC.

This clonotype showed up just a few times. The chain couples TRBV6-6 to TRBJ2-5; 8 bases match TRBD2. V was clipped by 6 bases and J by 1 base; unmatched bases: 10. Germline CDR1 is MNHNY and CDR2 is SVGAGI (reference sequence). The CDR3 contains 16 residues. The CDR3 loop is CASSPSGGGRQETQYF. The DNA for the CDR3 is TGTGCCAGCAGCCCCTCCGGCGGGGGGCGCCAAGAGACCCAGTACTTC.

This sequence joins TRBV6-6 and TRBJ2-2; no reliable D call. Looked up from germline, CDR1 is MNHNY and CDR2 is SVGAGI (reference sequence). The CDR3 is 16 residues long. The V and J ends lost 0 bases and 0 bases respectively, with 8 bases between them. DNA for the CDR3: TGTGCCAGCAGTTACTCCCCCTCGACGAACACCGGGGAGCTGTTTTTT. This encodes CASSYSPSTNTGELFF.

A few counts support this clonotype. J is TRBJ1-1 and V is TRBV5-1; no firm D call. The CDR3 contains 14 residues. Trimming left V 0 bases short and J 0 bases short, with 6 bases between. Germline V gives CDR1 SGHRS, CDR2 YFSETQ. CDR3 residues: CASSLDIVNTEAFF. The DNA of the CDR3 is TGCGCCAGCAGCTTGGATATAGTGAACACTGAAGCTTTCTTT.

This clonotype was seen more than once but under ten times. The chain links TRBV5-4 to TRBJ1-2; D is unresolved. The CDR3 is made up of 15 amino acids. CDR1 SGHNT and CDR2 YYREEE come from the germline V gene (reference sequence). V was cut by 1 base and J by 7 bases, with 17 bases left in between. The CDR3 loop reads CASSLRYGSSRGYTF. The CDR3 DNA is TGTGCCAGCAGCTTGAGGTACGGCTCCTCCCGTGGCTACACCTTC.

The chain couples TRBV20-1 to TRBJ2-7; weak D call: TRBD2 (5 bases). The CDR3 runs 16 residues. The V gene lost 0 bases and the J gene lost 0 bases, with 15 bases spanning the gap. CDR1 and CDR2 from the germline V gene are DFQATT and SNEGSKA (reference sequence). The CDR3 DNA sequence: TGCAGTGCTAGAGATAGCGCTGGACCTTCCTCCTACGAGCAGTACTTC. It yields the protein CSARDSAGPSSYEQYF.

This clonotype was seen a handful of times. This chain connects TRBV12-5 to TRBJ1-2, with D uncertain. Germline V gene sequence: CDR1 LGHNT, CDR2 FRNRAP. Trimming left V 5 bases short and J 4 bases short, with 17 bases between. This CDR3 is built from 15 residues. The CDR3 region is CASGLSLGSVYGYTF. The CDR3 DNA reads as TGTGCTAGTGGTCTCAGCCTGGGGTCGGTCTATGGCTACACCTTC.

This clonotype was recorded a few times. The chain is built from TRBV14 and TRBJ1-3; D unresolved. Germline V gene sequence: CDR1 SGHDN, CDR2 FVKESK. With 4 bases removed from V and 2 bases from J, the gap between germline ends came to 6 bases. The CDR3 contains 13 residues. The CDR3 nucleotides are TGTGCCAGCAGCCCCCCACCTGGAAACACCATATATTTT. This encodes CASSPPPGNTIYF.

In its sample, this clonotype was seen a few times. The chain employs TRBV11-2 and TRBJ1-1, with D possibly being TRBD1 (6 bases). The CDR3 has 11 amino acids. CDR1 and CDR2 from the germline V gene are SGHAT and FQNNGV. V lost 6 bases and J 5 bases, leaving 7 bases between the germline ends. CDR3 DNA: TGTGCCAGCAGGAGGGGGACTGAAGCTTTCTTT. This translates into CASRRGTEAFF. The variable domain in full, with the rest retrieved from reference TRBV11-2 and TRBJ1-1, is EAGVAQSPRYKIIEKRQSVAFWCNPISGHATLYWYQQILGQGPKLLIQFQNNGVVDDSQLPKDRFSAERLKGVDSTLKIQPAKLEDSAVYLCASRRGTEAFFGQGTRLTVV.

The sample holds a few counts of this clonotype. The V call is TRBV14, the J call TRBJ2-3; D remains ambiguous. The ends were cut back, 4 bases at V and 4 bases at J, with 9 bases in the middle. There are 13 residues in the CDR3. CDR1 and CDR2 from the germline V gene are SGHDN and FVKESK. The CDR3 bases are TGTGCCAGCAGCCTGCTCTGGTCAGATACGCAGTATTTT. Translation: CASSLLWSDTQYF. Full variable domain (rest looked up from reference TRBV14 and TRBJ2-3): EAGVTQFPSHSVIEKGQTVTLRCDPISGHDNLYWYRRVMGKEIKFLLHFVKESKQDESGMPNNRFLAERTGGTYSTLKVQPAELEDSGVYFCASSLLWSDTQYFGPGTRLTVL.

This chain connects TRBV7-9 to TRBJ1-1, with D possibly TRBD1 on 5 matching bases. V lost 4 bases and J lost 2, with 14 bases in between. Germline CDR1 reads SEHNR; CDR2 reads FQNEAQ (reference sequence). This CDR3 contains 15 residues. This CDR3 reads CASSSSRQINTEAFF. The CDR3 DNA reads as TGTGCCAGCAGCTCGAGCCGACAGATCAACACTGAAGCTTTCTTT. Complete variable domain (other parts from reference TRBV7-9 and TRBJ1-1): DTGVSQNPRHKITKRGQNVTFRCDPISEHNRLYWYRQTLGQGPEFLTYFQNEAQLEKSRLLSDRFSAERPKGSFSTLEIQRTEQGDSAMYLCASSSSRQINTEAFFGQGTRLTVV.

This clonotype turned up a few times. This rearrangement joins TRBV5-1 to TRBJ2-3; D perhaps matches TRBD2 (6 bases). Trimming cost V 0 bases and J 4 bases, with 12 bases left between them. From germline, CDR1 is SGHRS and CDR2 YFSETQ. The CDR3 runs 15 residues. The CDR3 loop is CASSLGFGGADTQYF. DNA of the CDR3: TGCGCCAGCAGCTTGGGATTCGGAGGGGCAGATACGCAGTATTTT.

The chain couples TRBV14 to TRBJ2-5; 7 positions match TRBD2. The germline V gene encodes CDR1 SGHDN and CDR2 FVKESK. CDR3 length: 12 amino acids. The trim removed 8 bases at V and 4 bases at J, leaving 4 bases unmatched. For the CDR3, the DNA is TGTGCCAGCGCGGGGGATGGAGAGACCCAGTACTTC. Translated: CASAGDGETQYF.

V and J are TRBV12-3 or TRBV12-4 and TRBJ2-3; 9 bases align to TRBD2. There are 15 residues in the CDR3. The junction had 6 bases not matched to a gene; V was cut back by 5 bases and J by 3 bases. CDR3 region: CASSRPSGMTDTQYF. The DNA of the CDR3 is TGTGCCAGCAGTAGGCCTAGCGGGATGACAGATACGCAGTATTTT.

The chain has TRBV12-3 or TRBV12-4 and TRBJ2-7, with TRBD2 matching 7 bases. The CDR3 is 13 amino acids. Germline trimming cut 5 bases from V and 5 bases from J; bases unmatched to any gene: 6. CDR3 sequence: CASSRLAGDEQYF. CDR3 DNA sequence: TGTGCCAGCAGTCGCCTGGCGGGGGACGAGCAGTACTTC.

The chain combines TRBV13 with TRBJ1-2, with TRBD1 as a possible D gene (5 bases). V was cut by 4 bases and J by 14 bases, with 17 bases left in between. In germline, CDR1 is PRHDT, CDR2 FYEKMQ (reference sequence). The CDR3 totals 12 residues. The CDR3 nucleotides read TGTGCCAGCAGCTACACGGGACTCTCCTGGACCTTC. Its translation: CASSYTGLSWTF.

This chain links TRBV6-5 with TRBJ1-1; TRBD1 might be the D (6 bases). This CDR3 is 15 amino acids long. V was cut by 6 bases and J by 2 bases, with 16 bases left in between. In germline, CDR1 is MNHEY, CDR2 SVGAGI. The CDR3 here is CASRHLGQLNTEAFF. CDR3 nucleotide sequence: TGTGCCAGCAGACACCTCGGACAGCTTAACACTGAAGCTTTCTTT.

This clonotype was detected only a few times. In DNA, the CDR3 is TGCAGCGTTAAGATCCGGGAGAACTACGAGCAGTACTTC. This gives the protein CSVKIRENYEQYF. This chain links TRBV29-1 with TRBJ2-7; tentatively, D is TRBD2 (6 bases). CDR3 length equals 13 residues. In germline, CDR1 is SQVTM, CDR2 ANQGSEA. V was cut by 5 bases and J by 3 bases, with 14 bases left in between.

This clonotype was counted between two and nine times. V usage is TRBV6-6 and J usage is TRBJ1-1, with a weak D call TRBD1 (6 bases). The CDR3 sequence is 16 residues long. CDR1 and CDR2 (germline): MNHNY, SVGAGI (reference sequence). V was clipped by 6 bases and J by 1 base, with 18 bases between them. The CDR3 sequence: CASSHGQHAENTEAFF. The CDR3 nucleotides are TGTGCCAGCAGCCACGGACAGCATGCCGAGAACACTGAAGCTTTCTTT.

To note about this clonotype: A junction boundary mismatches the germline segment, possibly from a read error. This sequence joins TRBV10-3 and TRBJ2-1; weak D call: TRBD1 (7 bases). Germline CDR1 and CDR2: ENHRY and SYGVKD. The CDR3 has 15 amino acids. The CDR3 reads CAISEGGGLYNEKFF. CDR3 in DNA: TGTGCCATCAGTGAGGGAGGGGGCCTCTACAATGAGAAGTTCTTC.

This rearrangement joins TRBV24-1 to TRBJ2-7; D is perhaps TRBD1 (6 bases). The V gene lost 0 bases and the J gene lost 7 bases, with 6 bases spanning the gap. CDR3 length equals 12 residues. CDR1 and CDR2 from the germline V gene are KGHDR and SFDVKD. Here the CDR3 DNA reads TGTGCCACCAGTGATTTGAGGGGGGAGCAGTACTTC. Protein product: CATSDLRGEQYF.

This sequence joins TRBV24-1 and TRBJ2-7; tentatively, D is TRBD1 or TRBD2 (5 bases each). Trimming cost V 4 bases and J 7 bases, with 13 bases left between them. Germline V lookup: CDR1 KGHDR, CDR2 SFDVKD. The CDR3 covers 13 residues. The chain's CDR3 is CATSEGRFGEQYF. The CDR3 region has the DNA TGTGCCACCAGTGAGGGACGGTTTGGAGAGCAGTACTTC.

This clonotype was counted a few times. The CDR3 loop reads CASSSGQGGDTQYF. The CDR3 nucleotides are TGTGCCAGCAGCTCGGGACAGGGAGGAGATACGCAGTATTTT. The V call is TRBV7-7, the J call TRBJ2-3; 9 bases are shared with TRBD1. The CDR3 has 14 amino acids. The ends lost 4 bases at V and 5 bases at J; junction bases unmatched: 4. The germline gives CDR1 SSHAT, CDR2 FNYEAQ (reference sequence).

This clonotype was recorded a few times. The chain carries TRBV29-1 and TRBJ2-7, with D possibly TRBD2 on 6 matching bases. V was pared by 4 bases and J by 0 bases, with 10 bases between. The CDR3 loop spans 13 amino acids. Germline V CDR1 and CDR2: SQVTM, ANQGSEA. The CDR3 region is CSVGSGSSYEQYF. Written as DNA, the CDR3 is TGCAGCGTTGGTAGCGGAAGCTCCTACGAGCAGTACTTC.